Listed below are T cell receptor beta chains from one sample, sequenced in a study of T cell repertoires in ileal Crohn's disease. Repertoires were generated with immunoSEQ multiplex PCR, while TCRdb's copy carries only in-frame clones and drops some. Of thousands of clones in the sample, around 83% were seen once. Sample: ileal tissue. The origin of the receptors is an adult with Crohn's disease. Both conserved end residues are part of each CDR3. D genes are given only for firm matches. Size values are once, few and many counts, or a class for expanded clones, and some rows have none.

TRBJ2-1 | TRBV4-1 | - | - | CASSPQRANEQFF | TGCGCCAGCAGCCCTCAACGGGCCAATGAGCAGTTCTTC
TRBJ2-6 | TRBV10-3 | - | few | CAISESEGAGGANVLTF | TGTGCCATCAGTGAGTCGGAGGGGGCAGGTGGGGCCAACGTCCTGACTTTC
TRBJ1-3 | TRBV5-4 | - | - | CASSSRSGNTIYF | TGTGCCAGCAGCTCTAGATCTGGAAACACCATATATTTT
TRBJ1-2 | TRBV19 | - | - | CASSPQRTYGYTF | TGTGCCAGTAGCCCCCAGCGAACCTATGGCTACACCTTC
TRBJ1-5 | TRBV28 | - | - | CASSLFQTLNQPQHF | TGTGCCAGCAGTTTATTCCAGACATTGAATCAGCCCCAGCATTTT
TRBJ2-2 | TRBV7-8 | - | - | CASSLAAGRPNTGELFF | TGTGCCAGCAGCTTAGCTGCGGGGCGGCCGAACACCGGGGAGCTGTTTTTT
TRBJ2-2 | TRBV9 | - | - | CASSVYPTTGELFF | TGTGCCAGCAGCGTATACCCCACCACCGGGGAGCTGTTTTTT
TRBJ2-5 | TRBV7-8 | - | - | CASSANQETQYF | TGTGCCAGCAGCGCTAACCAAGAGACCCAGTACTTC
TRBJ2-1 | TRBV9 | TRBD1 | - | CASTEGGKSYNEQFF | TGTGCCAGCACCGAAGGGGGCAAGTCCTACAATGAGCAGTTCTTC
TRBJ1-1 | TRBV5-6 | - | - | CASSLGGTFGTEAFF | TGTGCCAGCAGCTTGGGAGGCACGTTTGGCACTGAAGCTTTCTTT
TRBJ1-3 | TRBV6-4 | - | - | CASLPGRLGNTIYF | TGTGCCAGCCTCCCGGGGCGCCTGGGAAACACCATATATTTT
TRBJ1-1 | TRBV2 | - | - | CASSDSAKAFF | TGTGCCAGCAGTGACAGTGCTAAAGCTTTCTTT
TRBJ2-1 | TRBV30 | - | - | CAWSVTHNEQFF | TGTGCCTGGAGTGTAACCCACAATGAGCAGTTCTTC
TRBJ1-1 | TRBV6-1 | - | - | CASSEPGGTETEAFF | TGTGCCAGCAGTGAACCGGGGGGTACGGAGACTGAAGCTTTCTTT
TRBJ1-1 | TRBV28 | - | - | CASSSLPGTIKNTEAFF | TGTGCCAGCAGTTCCCTCCCCGGGACAATAAAGAACACTGAAGCTTTCTTT
TRBJ1-1 | TRBV6-6 | - | - | CASSPEGRGTEAFF | TGTGCCAGCAGCCCCGAGGGGCGGGGTACTGAAGCTTTCTTT
TRBJ2-1 | TRBV7-9 | - | - | CASTPGGQTYNEQFF | TGTGCCAGCACCCCCGGAGGACAGACGTACAATGAGCAGTTCTTC
TRBJ1-2 | TRBV28 | TRBD1 | once | CASSFILRGGDGYTF | TGTGCCAGCAGTTTTATATTAAGAGGGGGCGATGGCTACACCTTC
TRBJ1-3 | TRBV19 | TRBD1 | - | CASSKEWDRALLSGNTIYF | TGTGCCAGTAGTAAGGAGTGGGACAGGGCCCTTCTCTCTGGAAACACCATATATTTT
TRBJ2-7 | TRBV28 | - | - | CASSRPNEQYF | TGTGCCAGCAGCCGCCCGAACGAGCAGTACTTC
TRBJ1-3 | TRBV6-6 | - | - | CASSLGQFSGNTIYF | TGTGCCAGCAGCCTTGGACAGTTCTCTGGAAACACCATATATTTT
TRBJ1-1 | TRBV6-5 | - | - | CASSRSVISGAFF | TGTGCCAGCAGTCGCTCAGTAATCTCGGGCGCTTTCTTT